This T cell receptor beta chain was sequenced in a study of CD8 T cells in Susac syndrome. Peripheral blood CD8+ and CD4+ T cells were profiled by TCR beta sequencing. TEMRA cells were FACS-enriched and CD8+ and CD4+ T cells negatively isolated. Roughly 0.45 to 1 ug RNA was reverse transcribed with random hexamers. A multiplex approach, immunoSEQ multiplex PCR, amplified TCR beta CDR3 across 54 Vbeta and 13 Jbeta. TCRdb reprocessed the immunoSEQ multiplex PCR reads with MiXCR, giving one entry per CDR3 protein. Of more than 95,000 distinct CDR3 sequences detected, around 94% appear once; the ten largest clones hold approximately 0.093%. CDR3 size: 12 residues. V lost 5 bases and J lost 4, with 6 bases in between.

Sequenced: CD4+ T cells from PBMCs. The chain carries TRBV12-3 or TRBV12-4 and TRBJ1-3, with D unclear. The receptor was isolated from a human donor with multiple sclerosis. CDR3 sequence reads: CASSHGGNTIYF. The CDR3, as DNA: TGTGCCAGCAGTCACGGGGGAAACACCATATATTTT.